One and the same sample provided the 30 T cell receptor beta chains below, sequenced in a study of shared clonotypes between healthy human individuals. Clones were sequenced by immunoSEQ multiplex PCR, and TCRdb holds only the in-frame ones, with some missing. The table shows approximately 1,500,000 clones, with approximately 96% occurring only once. Sequencing was carried out using naive CD4+ T cells sorted from blood. Stated subset: CD45RA+ positively selected. These receptors originate from a young man in good health.

V gene TRBV15 combines with J gene TRBJ2-7; the match to TRBD1 covers 8 bases. The CDR3 is 14 amino acids. Trimming at V came to 1 base and at J to 4 bases, leaving 3 bases not matched to a gene. Germline V gene lookup returns CDR1 LNHNV and CDR2 YYDKDF (reference sequence). The CDR3, as DNA: TGTGCCACCAGCAGAGCACAGGGGGTATACGAGCAGTACTTC. Translated: CATSRAQGVYEQYF.

Regarding this clone: In the same sample, other DNA sequences code for this CDR3. The chain carries TRBV29-1 and TRBJ2-7; D is perhaps TRBD1 (5 bases). V was trimmed by 4 bases and J by 3 bases, leaving 10 bases between them. Germline CDR1 is SQVTM and CDR2 is ANQGSEA. The CDR3 contains 12 residues. The CDR3 region is CSVGQGVYEQYF. Here the CDR3 DNA reads TGCAGCGTTGGGCAGGGTGTCTACGAGCAGTACTTC.

The rearrangement uses TRBV2 and TRBJ2-1; D remains unclear. Germline CDR1 reads SNHLY; CDR2 reads FYNNEI. There are 13 residues in the CDR3. Trimming left V 2 bases short and J 3 bases short, with 5 bases between. The CDR3: CASSERFYNEQFF. The CDR3 coding sequence is TGTGCCAGCAGTGAAAGGTTCTACAATGAGCAGTTCTTC.

This chain links TRBV29-1 with TRBJ2-1, with TRBD2 matching 13 bases. Germline CDR1 SQVTM, CDR2 ANQGSEA. The CDR3 covers 15 residues. The ends lost 6 bases at V and 7 bases at J; junction bases unmatched: 9. The CDR3 protein is CSVRTSGSYRNEQFF. The CDR3 DNA is TGCAGCGTGAGGACTAGCGGGAGCTACAGGAATGAGCAGTTCTTC.

The chain couples TRBV19 to TRBJ1-1, with D maybe TRBD1 (5 bases). This CDR3 has 14 amino acids. CDR1 and CDR2 from the germline V gene are LNHDA and SQIVND (reference sequence). Trimming stripped 3 bases from V and 4 bases from J, with 12 bases between. For the CDR3, the DNA is TGTGCCAGTAGTATTAGCGGGGGTATCACTGAAGCTTTCTTT. As protein: CASSISGGITEAFF.

This clone showed up just once. The gene calls are TRBV5-6 and TRBJ2-7; unclear D gene. The CDR3 is 11 residues long. The ends were cut back, 4 bases at V and 8 bases at J, with 10 bases in the middle. Germline assignment: CDR1 SGHDT and CDR2 YYEEEE. DNA for the CDR3: TGTGCCAGCAGCCGAAAGAGTCAGCAGTACTTC. Amino acids: CASSRKSQQYF.

The chain joins TRBV28 to TRBJ2-3; 14 bases map to TRBD2. Per germline, CDR1 MDHEN and CDR2 SYDVKM. The CDR3 sequence is 14 residues long. V dropped 10 bases and J dropped 7; count of bases not matched to a gene: 7. The CDR3 DNA follows: TGTGCCACCGGTGGGACTAGCGGGAGAAATACGCAGTATTTT. Its translation is CATGGTSGRNTQYF.

The chain employs TRBV29-1 and TRBJ2-1; D call uncertain. CDR3 size: 12 residues. Germline CDR1 reads SQVTM; CDR2 reads ANQGSEA. V was trimmed by 3 bases and J by 10 bases, leaving 13 bases between them. The CDR3 nucleotides read TGCAGCGTTGAGGTTCCGGGTCCGGAGCAGTTCTTC. Translating it yields CSVEVPGPEQFF.

The chain is built from TRBV18 and TRBJ2-1; 11 bases are a match to TRBD2. Per the germline V gene, CDR1 is KGHSH and CDR2 is LQKENI. Trimming took 2 bases from V and 5 from J; bases not matched to a gene: 5. This CDR3 spans 16 amino acids. The DNA for the CDR3 is TGTGCCAGCTCACCAAACGCGGGACTAGCGGACAATGAGCAGTTCTTC. Its protein is CASSPNAGLADNEQFF.

This chain connects TRBV5-1 to TRBJ2-7, with a tentative D call TRBD2 (6 bases). Germline V gene lookup returns CDR1 SGHRS and CDR2 YFSETQ. The CDR3 is 16 residues long. V was cut by 1 base and J by 0 bases, with 14 bases left in between. CDR3 nucleotide sequence: TGCGCCAGCAGCTTGATACGCGGGATAAGCTCCTACGAGCAGTACTTC. Protein sequence: CASSLIRGISSYEQYF. Drawing the rest from reference TRBV5-1 and TRBJ2-7, the complete variable domain is KAGVTQTPRYLIKTRGQQVTLSCSPISGHRSVSWYQQTPGQGLQFLFEYFSETQRNKGNFPGRFSGRQFSNSRSEMNVSTLELGDSALYLCASSLIRGISSYEQYFGPGTRLTVT.

This clone is a singleton in its sample. J is TRBJ2-4 and V is TRBV27; 8 positions agree with TRBD1. The CDR3 extends over 14 amino acids. J was trimmed by 4 bases and V by 5 bases; bases with no gene match: 4. Germline assignment: CDR1 MNHEY and CDR2 SMNVEV (reference sequence). DNA for the CDR3: TGTGCCAGCAGTCATGGACAGGGTAAAAACATTCAGTACTTC. This gives the protein CASSHGQGKNIQYF.

The chain uses TRBV19 and TRBJ1-1; TRBD1 is a possible D gene (6 bases). In germline, CDR1 is LNHDA, CDR2 SQIVND (reference sequence). The CDR3 runs 15 residues. V gave up 3 bases and J gave up 1 base, with 12 bases separating them. This CDR3 reads CASSIYRAPNTEAFF. CDR3 coding DNA: TGTGCCAGTAGTATTTACAGGGCTCCGAACACTGAAGCTTTCTTT. The full variable domain, rest sourced from reference TRBV19 and TRBJ1-1, is DGGITQSPKYLFRKEGQNVTLSCEQNLNHDAMYWYRQDPGQGLRLIYYSQIVNDFQKGDIAEGYSVSREKKESFPLTVTSAQKNPTAFYLCASSIYRAPNTEAFFGQGTRLTVV.

This chain links TRBV28 with TRBJ1-3, with a weak D call TRBD1 (5 bases). Germline V lookup: CDR1 MDHEN, CDR2 SYDVKM. V was pared by 4 bases and J by 4 bases, with 11 bases between. CDR3 size: 14 residues. CDR3 residues: CASSSMGPGNTIYF. The CDR3 DNA follows: TGTGCCAGCAGTTCTATGGGGCCAGGAAACACCATATATTTT.

This chain connects TRBV10-2 to TRBJ1-5; TRBD1 might be the D (5 bases). V was shortened by 2 bases and J by 4 bases, with 9 bases between the two germline ends. The CDR3 length is 14 residues. The V gene's germline CDR1 is WSHSY and CDR2 SAAADI. Here the CDR3 reads CASSEGAANQPQHF. Here the CDR3 DNA reads TGCGCCAGCAGTGAGGGGGCCGCTAATCAGCCCCAGCATTTT.

V is TRBV11-2 and J is TRBJ2-1, with 8 bases matching TRBD2. Germline V gives CDR1 SGHAT, CDR2 FQNNGV. The CDR3 covers 15 residues. V trimming: 1 base; J trimming: 7 bases; junction bases outside the gene matches: 6. CDR3 nucleotides: TGTGCCAGCAGCTTAGGAGCGGGAGTTAGGAATGAGCAGTTCTTC. Residues: CASSLGAGVRNEQFF.

As for this clone: Other nucleotide sequences from this sample produce the same CDR3. The CDR3 region has the DNA TGTGCCAGCAGCTTAGGTCGGAACACTGAAGCTTTCTTT. Its protein is CASSLGRNTEAFF. The J gene is TRBJ1-1, the V gene TRBV7-2; D is ambiguous. The CDR3 consists of 13 residues. Germline assignment: CDR1 SGHTA and CDR2 FQGNSA. Trimming left V 1 base short and J 1 base short, with 4 bases between. Based on the CDR3 plus reference TRBV7-2 and TRBJ1-1, the full variable domain is GAGVSQSPSNKVTEKGKDVELRCDPISGHTALYWYRQSLGQGLEFLIYFQGNSAPDKSGLPSDRFSAERTGGSVSTLTIQRTQQEDSAVYLCASSLGRNTEAFFGQGTRLTVV.

This chain connects TRBV27 to TRBJ1-1; TRBD1 is a possible D gene (5 bases). Trimming left V 4 bases short and J 1 base short, with 19 bases between. Germline lookup yields CDR1 MNHEY and CDR2 SMNVEV (reference sequence). The CDR3 consists of 17 residues. This chain's CDR3 is CASSSLGVGQRNTEAFF. CDR3 coding DNA: TGTGCCAGCAGTTCGCTGGGGGTAGGGCAAAGGAACACTGAAGCTTTCTTT.

The chain employs TRBV27 and TRBJ2-6; TRBD1 aligns across 7 bases. Trimming took 6 bases from V and 0 from J; bases not matched to a gene: 14. The germline CDR1 and CDR2 sequences are MNHEY and SMNVEV (reference sequence). This CDR3 is 19 amino acids long. The CDR3 loop is CASSSEKTGIHSGANVLTF. CDR3 nucleotide sequence: TGTGCCAGCAGCTCCGAAAAGACAGGGATTCACTCTGGGGCCAACGTCCTGACTTTC.

To note about this clone: Other DNA sequences in the same sample also yield this CDR3. V usage is TRBV18 and J usage is TRBJ2-3; D is ambiguous. Germline CDR1 is KGHSH and CDR2 is LQKENI. V lost 1 base, J lost 1 base, and 9 bases lay in between. This CDR3 has 15 residues. The CDR3 DNA reads as TGTGCCAGCTCACCACTGCCCGTTGGCACAGATACGCAGTATTTT. Amino acids: CASSPLPVGTDTQYF.

The chain carries TRBV15 and TRBJ2-7; D might be TRBD1 (6 bases). V lost 0 bases to trimming and J lost 7 bases, with 13 bases between them. Germline V lookup: CDR1 LNHNV, CDR2 YYDKDF (reference sequence). The length of the CDR3 is 14 residues. CDR3 sequence (DNA): TGTGCCACCAGCAGAGATTTGGGGGCCCCGGAGCAGTACTTC. It translates to CATSRDLGAPEQYF.

The rearrangement links TRBV28 to TRBJ1-4, with D possibly being TRBD1 (6 bases). The CDR3 has 14 amino acids. V lost 7 bases and J 16 bases, leaving 25 bases between the germline ends. The germline V gene has CDR1 MDHEN and CDR2 SYDVKM. CDR3 amino acids: CASTRAGTPGRWFF. As DNA, the CDR3 is TGTGCCAGCACAAGGGCGGGGACACCGGGCCGGTGGTTTTTT.

The chain uses TRBV6-1 and TRBJ2-7; 7 bases are shared with TRBD1. Germline V lookup: CDR1 MNHNS, CDR2 SASEGT. This CDR3 is built from 14 residues. The V segment lost 0 bases and the J segment 3 bases; nucleotides outside the gene matches: 2. The CDR3 loop reads CASSEAGQIYEQYF. The CDR3 DNA reads as TGTGCCAGCAGTGAAGCGGGACAGATCTACGAGCAGTACTTC.

This clone was recorded once. The chain links TRBV11-2 to TRBJ1-1; the D gene is possibly TRBD1 (5 bases). Germline assignment: CDR1 SGHAT and CDR2 FQNNGV. Trimming cost V 2 bases and J 0 bases, with 13 bases left between them. The CDR3 runs to 16 residues. The CDR3 DNA follows: TGTGCCAGCAGCTTACAACGACAGATGATGAACACTGAAGCTTTCTTT. Protein sequence: CASSLQRQMMNTEAFF. Looking up the rest from reference TRBV11-2 and TRBJ1-1 gives the full variable domain: EAGVAQSPRYKIIEKRQSVAFWCNPISGHATLYWYQQILGQGPKLLIQFQNNGVVDDSQLPKDRFSAERLKGVDSTLKIQPAKLEDSAVYLCASSLQRQMMNTEAFFGQGTRLTVV.

V and J are TRBV6-1 and TRBJ2-7; D is unresolved. Trimming removed 8 bases at V and 2 bases at J, with 13 bases between. The CDR3 sequence is 13 residues long. Looked up from germline, CDR1 is MNHNS and CDR2 is SASEGT. CDR3 protein: CASGKGGTYEQYF. DNA for the CDR3: TGTGCCAGCGGAAAAGGCGGTACCTACGAGCAGTACTTC.

The rearrangement joins TRBV9 to TRBJ2-3, with 11 bases lining up with TRBD2. Germline V gene sequence: CDR1 SGDLS, CDR2 YYNGEE. This CDR3 is 17 amino acids long. The J segment lost 4 bases and the V segment lost 2 bases, leaving 9 bases of the junction unmatched. This chain's CDR3 is CASSVGIGTSGADTQYF. The DNA for the CDR3 is TGTGCCAGCAGCGTCGGAATAGGGACTAGCGGAGCAGATACGCAGTATTTT. The full variable domain, with the rest looked up from reference TRBV9 and TRBJ2-3, is DSGVTQTPKHLITATGQRVTLRCSPRSGDLSVYWYQQSLDQGLQFLIQYYNGEERAKGNILERFSAQQFPDLHSELNLSSLELGDSALYFCASSVGIGTSGADTQYFGPGTRLTVL.

J is TRBJ2-1 and V is TRBV7-2, with D perhaps matching TRBD2 (7 bases). Germline V gene sequence: CDR1 SGHTA, CDR2 FQGNSA. The CDR3 runs 17 residues. The germline V and J ends were trimmed by 4 bases and 5 bases, with 21 bases remaining between them. The CDR3 coding sequence is TGTGCCAGCAGCTCCCCCGGCGGGGGAGGGACACACAATGAGCAGTTCTTC. This encodes CASSSPGGGGTHNEQFF.

V and J are TRBV5-4 and TRBJ2-6, with TRBD1 matching 7 bases. This CDR3 has 18 amino acids. Per the germline V gene, CDR1 is SGHNT and CDR2 is YYREEE (reference sequence). After removal of 0 bases from V and 4 bases from J, the junction contained 10 bases not matched to a gene. In DNA form, the CDR3 reads TGTGCCAGCAGCTTGGCCGGGTTAGGGGGCTTAGGGGCCAACGTCCTGACTTTC. This codes for CASSLAGLGGLGANVLTF.

The chain is built from TRBV19 and TRBJ2-4; 12 bases align to TRBD2. The V gene's germline CDR1 is LNHDA and CDR2 SQIVND (reference sequence). The V segment lost 1 base and the J segment 3 bases; nucleotides outside the gene matches: 16. This CDR3 comprises 21 residues. CDR3 protein: CASSIGVLAGGPVLVKNIQYF. In DNA form, the CDR3 reads TGTGCCAGTAGTATAGGGGTCCTAGCGGGAGGGCCGGTACTGGTCAAAAACATTCAGTACTTC.

The rearrangement links TRBV7-9 to TRBJ2-7, with TRBD2 matching over 8 bases. Per the germline V gene, CDR1 is SEHNR and CDR2 is FQNEAQ (reference sequence). The CDR3 runs 17 residues. J gave up 0 bases and V 5 bases, and 12 bases lay outside the gene matches. The CDR3 loop reads CASSLPTSGSSSYEQYF. The DNA for the CDR3 is TGTGCCAGCAGCCTACCAACTAGCGGATCAAGCTCCTACGAGCAGTACTTC. The full variable domain, in which reference TRBV7-9 and TRBJ2-7 provide the parts outside the CDR3, is DTGVSQNPRHKITKRGQNVTFRCDPISEHNRLYWYRQTLGQGPEFLTYFQNEAQLEKSRLLSDRFSAERPKGSFSTLEIQRTEQGDSAMYLCASSLPTSGSSSYEQYFGPGTRLTVT.

V is TRBV19 and J is TRBJ1-2; D gene ambiguous. CDR3 size: 14 residues. Trimming removed 6 bases from V and 4 bases from J, with 15 bases in between. Germline V gene data show CDR1 as LNHDA and CDR2 as SQIVND (reference sequence). The CDR3 sequence: CASRPGVGGYGYTF. CDR3 in DNA: TGTGCCAGTAGACCCGGTGTCGGCGGCTATGGCTACACCTTC.